This T cell receptor beta chain was found in a study of T cell repertoires in cytomegalovirus infection. The overall study: The public TCR beta signatures pointed to both CMV infection and matching HLA type. Whole-study findings and limits: Summed frequency of shared TCR beta families picked out CMV carriers who also had the relevant HLA. What dominated the ex vivo response were HLA-C-restricted CMV-specific TCR beta clonotypes.

Trimming took 3 bases from V and 1 from J, leaving 10 bases between them. This CDR3 has 15 residues. The germline V gene encodes CDR1 MGHRA and CDR2 YSYEKL. From the reads, TCRdb called clonotypes with MiXCR, one entry per CDR3 protein. The profile shows about 830,000 distinct CDR3 sequences, 32% of them singletons. This clonotype was counted only a few times. Antigen unknown. This material consisted of cultured CD8+ T cells from PBMCs, taken from culture after CMV antigen stimulation. The chain links TRBV4-1 to TRBJ2-4, with D perhaps matching TRBD1 or TRBD2 (6 bases each). The sequence came from a human donor in good health (CMV status not recorded). Some clones in this sample may be carry-over from other donors' samples. CDR3: CASSHSGAAKNIQYF. The CDR3 nucleotides read TGCGCCAGCAGCCATTCGGGGGCGGCCAAAAACATTCAGTACTTC.